This T cell receptor (beta chain) stems from a study of regulatory and conventional T cells in RAG deficiency. Per the germline V gene, CDR1 is SEHNR and CDR2 is FQNEAQ (reference sequence). This CDR3 has 15 amino acids. Trimming took 8 bases from V and 7 from J; bases not matched to a gene: 12. TCRdb's table, derived via immunoSEQ multiplex PCR, lists solely in-frame clones and lacks some. Of more than 30,000 clones in the sample, around 90% were seen once. These data are also associated with another study on regulatory T cells. This second report adds: The PCR used 52 TRBV and 13 TRBJ primers.

This chain joins TRBV7-9 and TRBJ1-2, with 11 bases identical to TRBD1. This TCR was recovered from a human donor in good health. Sequencing used CD8+ T cells sorted from blood. The CDR3 nucleotides are TGTGCCAGCGCGGGACAGGGGGATTGGATAGGTGGCTACACCTTC. Translating gives CASAGQGDWIGGYTF.